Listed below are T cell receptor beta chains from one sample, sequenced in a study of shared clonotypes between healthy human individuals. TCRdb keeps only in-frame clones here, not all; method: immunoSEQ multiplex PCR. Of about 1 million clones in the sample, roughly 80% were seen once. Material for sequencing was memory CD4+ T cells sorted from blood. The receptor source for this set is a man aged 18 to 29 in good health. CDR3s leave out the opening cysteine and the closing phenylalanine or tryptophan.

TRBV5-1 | ASSYSGQGLNYGYT
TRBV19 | ASSGTVTDTQY
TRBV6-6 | ASSYEGGSNQPQH
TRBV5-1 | ASSLTLAGAQALYNEQF
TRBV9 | ASSVESGEKLF
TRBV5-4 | ASGTTGDTNEKLF
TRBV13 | ASSSPVVSNEQF
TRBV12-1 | ASSSLPLSGSTNTQY
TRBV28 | ASSDGAGAREQY
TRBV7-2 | ASSLSSGAGELF
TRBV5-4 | ASSLGPGGNTGELF
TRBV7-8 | ASSQRGPQH
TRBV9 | ASSAETTGVGYSPLH
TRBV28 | ASSLGGGGNQPQH
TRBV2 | ASRGSYSGANVLT
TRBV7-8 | ASSLVPGNTEAF
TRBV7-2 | ASSSRQGRYNSPLH
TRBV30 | AWRVLGRNQETQY
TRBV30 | AWRLKGGELF
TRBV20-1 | SAALLVGYT